This is a list of T cell receptor beta chains from one sample in a study of early T cells in non-severe SARS-CoV-2 infection. TCRdb re-derived calls from the 5' RACE reads in MiXCR, one entry per CDR3 protein. Of over 55,000 distinct CDR3 sequences listed, approximately 9% are singletons. Sample: whole blood. The receptor set was obtained from an adult who was a healthcare worker with PCR-confirmed SARS-CoV-2 infection or an uninfected control (not recorded which). CDR3s include the opening cysteine and the closing phenylalanine or tryptophan. A D gene is named only where the DNA matches it firmly. Some rows have no size entry. The others give once, few or many, or a class for an expanded clone.

size: many
V: TRBV9
D: NA
J: TRBJ2-1
CDR3: CASSLRGHQGNEQFF
DNA: TGTGCCAGCAGCCTTCGGGGCCACCAGGGCAATGAGCAGTTCTTC

size: few
V: TRBV5-1
D: TRBD1
J: TRBJ1-6
CDR3: CASSGLQGENSPLHF
DNA: TGCGCCAGCAGCGGTCTGCAGGGGGAGAATTCACCCCTCCACTTT

size: NA
V: TRBV12-3/TRBV12-4
D: NA
J: TRBJ2-4
CDR3: CASSLGRPKNIQYF
DNA: TGTGCCAGCAGTTTGGGCAGACCCAAAAACATTCAGTACTTC

size: many
V: TRBV27
D: TRBD1
J: TRBJ1-2
CDR3: CASTGTAAGGYTF
DNA: TGTGCCAGCACCGGGACAGCCGCTGGAGGCTACACCTTC

size: NA
V: TRBV11-2
D: NA
J: TRBJ2-5
CDR3: CASSYTKYQETQYF
DNA: TGTGCCAGCAGCTACACTAAGTACCAAGAGACCCAGTACTTC

size: NA
V: TRBV20-1
D: TRBD1
J: TRBJ1-1
CDR3: CSAPGTGVNTEAFF
DNA: TGCAGTGCTCCTGGGACAGGAGTTAACACTGAAGCTTTCTTT

size: few
V: TRBV21-1
D: NA
J: TRBJ2-3
CDR3: CASSRGRCSGRGDTQYF
DNA: TGTGCCAGCAGCCGTGGTCGGTGTTCGGGCCGCGGCGATACGCAGTATTTT

size: NA
V: TRBV11-2
D: NA
J: TRBJ1-1
CDR3: CASSLRGARGAFF
DNA: TGTGCCAGCAGCTTGCGGGGGGCCAGGGGAGCTTTCTTT

size: few
V: TRBV9
D: NA
J: TRBJ1-1
CDR3: CASSVAGRNTEAFF
DNA: TGTGCCAGCAGCGTAGCCGGACGGAACACTGAAGCTTTCTTT

size: few
V: TRBV7-6
D: NA
J: TRBJ2-1
CDR3: CASSLNGGYEQFF
DNA: TGTGCCAGCAGCTTAAACGGGGGATATGAGCAGTTCTTC

size: many
V: TRBV10-1
D: NA
J: TRBJ2-2
CDR3: CASSESGRNTGELFF
DNA: TGCGCCAGCAGTGAGTCGGGACGAAACACCGGGGAGCTGTTTTTT

size: NA
V: TRBV28
D: TRBD1
J: TRBJ2-4
CDR3: CASSANVDRGNIQYF
DNA: TGTGCCAGCAGTGCAAACGTTGACAGGGGGAACATTCAGTACTTC

size: many
V: TRBV30
D: NA
J: TRBJ2-1
CDR3: CAWSQSHYNEQFF
DNA: TGTGCCTGGAGCCAATCCCATTACAATGAGCAGTTCTTC

size: NA
V: TRBV20-1
D: TRBD1
J: TRBJ1-4
CDR3: CSAGQGTPEEKLFF
DNA: TGCAGTGCCGGACAGGGGACGCCCGAGGAAAAACTGTTTTTT

size: many
V: TRBV18
D: NA
J: TRBJ2-1
CDR3: CASSPRPGTEAYNEQFF
DNA: TGTGCCAGCTCACCACGTCCCGGGACTGAAGCCTACAATGAGCAGTTCTTC

size: few
V: TRBV6-1
D: NA
J: TRBJ2-3
CDR3: CASSELGDKLYF
DNA: TGTGCCAGCAGTGAGTTGGGGGATAAGCTGTATTTT

size: few
V: TRBV6-4
D: TRBD1
J: TRBJ2-2
CDR3: CASKGQGATGELFF
DNA: TGTGCCAGCAAAGGGCAGGGGGCGACCGGGGAGCTGTTTTTT

size: many
V: TRBV5-4
D: TRBD2
J: TRBJ2-3
CDR3: CASSLGQGGQNTQYF
DNA: TGTGCCAGCAGCTTGGGGCAGGGAGGGCAAAATACGCAGTATTTT

size: NA
V: TRBV4-1
D: NA
J: TRBJ2-2
CDR3: CASSGKQGLNTGELFF
DNA: TGCGCCAGCAGTGGGAAGCAGGGGCTTAACACCGGGGAGCTGTTTTTT

size: NA
V: TRBV7-3
D: NA
J: TRBJ2-2
CDR3: CASSFGQTVSRTGELFF
DNA: TGTGCCAGCAGCTTCGGGCAGACAGTTTCCAGGACCGGGGAGCTGTTTTTT

size: many
V: TRBV7-9
D: TRBD2
J: TRBJ2-1
CDR3: CASSPVAGASYNEQFF
DNA: TGTGCCAGCAGCCCTGTAGCGGGGGCCTCCTACAATGAGCAGTTCTTC

size: NA
V: TRBV12-3/TRBV12-4
D: NA
J: TRBJ1-3
CDR3: CASSLTAFSGNTIYF
DNA: TGTGCCAGCAGTTTAACCGCCTTTTCTGGAAACACCATATATTTT

size: many
V: TRBV7-8
D: NA
J: TRBJ2-2
CDR3: CASSPPLRVDTGELFF
DNA: TGTGCCAGCAGCCCCCCTTTGAGGGTGGACACCGGGGAGCTGTTTTTT

size: NA
V: TRBV12-3/TRBV12-4
D: NA
J: TRBJ2-2
CDR3: CASSHGGVGGELFF
DNA: TGTGCCAGCAGCCACGGTGGAGTGGGCGGGGAGCTGTTTTTT

size: NA
V: TRBV11-2
D: NA
J: TRBJ1-4
CDR3: CASSSRGWRDYDEKLFF
DNA: TGTGCCAGCAGCTCTCGCGGGTGGCGGGACTATGACGAAAAACTGTTTTTT